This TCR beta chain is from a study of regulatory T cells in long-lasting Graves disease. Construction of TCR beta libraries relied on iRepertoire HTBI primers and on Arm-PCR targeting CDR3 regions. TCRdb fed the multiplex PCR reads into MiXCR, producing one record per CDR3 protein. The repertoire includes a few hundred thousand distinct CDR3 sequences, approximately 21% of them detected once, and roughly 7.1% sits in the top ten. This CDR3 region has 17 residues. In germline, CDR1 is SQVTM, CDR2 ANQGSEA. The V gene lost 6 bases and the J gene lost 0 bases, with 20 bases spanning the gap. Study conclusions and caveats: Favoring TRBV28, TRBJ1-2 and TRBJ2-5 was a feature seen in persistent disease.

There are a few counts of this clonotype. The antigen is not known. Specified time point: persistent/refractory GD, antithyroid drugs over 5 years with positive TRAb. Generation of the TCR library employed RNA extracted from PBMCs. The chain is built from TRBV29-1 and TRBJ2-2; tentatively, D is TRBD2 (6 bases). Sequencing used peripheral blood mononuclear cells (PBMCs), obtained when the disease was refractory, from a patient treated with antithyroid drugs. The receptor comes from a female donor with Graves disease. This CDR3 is CSVPEEGITSNTGELFF. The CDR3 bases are TGCAGCGTCCCCGAGGAGGGTATCACTTCGAACACCGGGGAGCTGTTTTTT.